This T cell receptor (beta chain) comes out of a study of T cell responses to AZD1222 COVID-19 vaccine. TCRdb's copy holds only in-frame clones and misses some; the assay was immunoSEQ multiplex PCR. Of more than 75,000 clones listed, 83% were seen once; the top ten hold 1.3%. The CDR3 extends over 17 amino acids. Researchers grouped second doses given at about 4 or about 12 weeks into one pool. In regard to this clone: Its antigen remains unidentified.

General study points: The donors showed a predominance of white British ancestry and of females, with possible underestimation of clonal diversity.

The chain joins TRBV21-1 to TRBJ1-5; the D segment call TRBD1 is taken from the table without a DNA check. TRBV21-1 is a pseudogene. The receptor was derived from an adult who received the AZD1222 COVID-19 vaccine. The sample in question was peripheral blood, obtained 28 days after the second AZD1222 dose. The CDR3 loop is CASSKVREQDRNQPQHF. In nucleotides, the CDR3 is TGTGCCAGCAGCAAAGTCCGAGAACAGGACCGAAATCAGCCCCAGCATTTT.